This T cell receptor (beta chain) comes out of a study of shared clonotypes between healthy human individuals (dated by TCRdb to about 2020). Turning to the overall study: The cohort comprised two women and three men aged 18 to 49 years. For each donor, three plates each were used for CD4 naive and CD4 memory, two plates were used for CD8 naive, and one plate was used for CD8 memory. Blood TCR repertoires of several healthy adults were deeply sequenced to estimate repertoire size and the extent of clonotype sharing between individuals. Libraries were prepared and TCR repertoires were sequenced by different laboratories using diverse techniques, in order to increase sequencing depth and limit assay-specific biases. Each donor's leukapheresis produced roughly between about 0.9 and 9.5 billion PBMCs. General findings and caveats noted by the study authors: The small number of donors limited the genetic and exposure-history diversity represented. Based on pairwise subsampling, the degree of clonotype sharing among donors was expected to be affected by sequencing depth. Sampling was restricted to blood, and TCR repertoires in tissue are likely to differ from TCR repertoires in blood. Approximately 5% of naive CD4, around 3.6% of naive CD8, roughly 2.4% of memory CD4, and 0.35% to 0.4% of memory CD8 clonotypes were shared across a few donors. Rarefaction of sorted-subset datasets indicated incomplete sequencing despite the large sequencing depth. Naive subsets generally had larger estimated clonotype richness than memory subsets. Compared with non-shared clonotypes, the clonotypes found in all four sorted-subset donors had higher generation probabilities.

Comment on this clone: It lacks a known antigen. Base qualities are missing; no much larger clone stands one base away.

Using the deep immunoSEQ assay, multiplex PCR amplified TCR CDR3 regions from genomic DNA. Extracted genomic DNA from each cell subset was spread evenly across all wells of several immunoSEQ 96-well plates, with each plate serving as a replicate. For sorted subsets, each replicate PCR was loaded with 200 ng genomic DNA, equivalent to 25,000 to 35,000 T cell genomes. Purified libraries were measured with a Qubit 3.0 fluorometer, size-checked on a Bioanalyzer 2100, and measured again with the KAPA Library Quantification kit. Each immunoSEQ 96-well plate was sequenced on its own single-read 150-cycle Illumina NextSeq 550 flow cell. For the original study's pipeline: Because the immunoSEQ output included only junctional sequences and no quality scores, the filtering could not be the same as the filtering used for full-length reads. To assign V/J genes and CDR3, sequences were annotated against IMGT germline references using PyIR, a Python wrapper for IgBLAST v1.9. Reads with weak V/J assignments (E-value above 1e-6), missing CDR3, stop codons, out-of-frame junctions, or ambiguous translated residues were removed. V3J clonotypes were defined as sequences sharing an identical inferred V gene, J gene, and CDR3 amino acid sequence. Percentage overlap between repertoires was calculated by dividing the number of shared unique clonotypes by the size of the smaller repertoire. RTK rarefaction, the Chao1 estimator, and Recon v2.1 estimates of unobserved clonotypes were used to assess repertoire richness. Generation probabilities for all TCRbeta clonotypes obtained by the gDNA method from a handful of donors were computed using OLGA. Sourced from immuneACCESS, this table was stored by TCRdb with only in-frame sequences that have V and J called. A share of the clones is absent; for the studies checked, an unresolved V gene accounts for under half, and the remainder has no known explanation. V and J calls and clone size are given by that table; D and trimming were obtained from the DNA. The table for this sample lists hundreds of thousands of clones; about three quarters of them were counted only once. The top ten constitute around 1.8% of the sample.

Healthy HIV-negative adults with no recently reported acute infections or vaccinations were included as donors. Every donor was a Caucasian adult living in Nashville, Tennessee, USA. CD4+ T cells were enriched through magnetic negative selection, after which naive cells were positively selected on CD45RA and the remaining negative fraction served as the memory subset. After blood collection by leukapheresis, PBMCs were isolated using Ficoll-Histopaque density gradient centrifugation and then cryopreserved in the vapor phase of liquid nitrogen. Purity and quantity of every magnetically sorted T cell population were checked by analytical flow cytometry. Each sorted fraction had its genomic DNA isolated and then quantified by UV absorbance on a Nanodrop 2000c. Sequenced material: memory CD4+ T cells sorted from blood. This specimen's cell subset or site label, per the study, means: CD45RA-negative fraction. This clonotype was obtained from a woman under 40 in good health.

The CDR3 region reads CASRMDTNQPQHF. The DNA sequence is given as TGTGCCAGCCGTATGGACACCAATCAGCCCCAGCATTTT. The V gene is TRBV2 and the J gene is TRBJ1-5, with TRBD1 perhaps the D gene, on 5 matching bases. The germline ends are 11 bases apart after V is trimmed by 8 bases and J by 3 bases. The germline V gene provides CDR1 SNHLY and CDR2 FYNNEI. There are 13 amino acids in the CDR3, from cysteine to phenylalanine inclusive. The only DNA kept is the CDR3, 39 bases in frame from the first base.